Listed here is a single T cell receptor (beta chain). The antigen is not known. Per germline, CDR1 SGHNT and CDR2 YENEEA. V was pared by 3 bases and J by 5 bases, with 5 bases of the junction left unmatched. The CDR3 loop spans 16 amino acids. Repertoires were generated with immunoSEQ multiplex PCR, while TCRdb's copy carries only in-frame clones and drops some. This repertoire shows some 49,000 clones, 94% found once; its top ten account for 7.8%. This sample is part of a study of cytomegalovirus exposure and HLA in healthy donors. Study details: The 550 to 700 first-cohort repertoires and the approximately 110 validation repertoires shared the same platform, a later analysis reported.

Study-wide findings and caveats: TCR clusters originating in the first cohort tended to co-occur in the 110 or so validation repertoires, according to a later analysis. The study designated 160 or so TCR beta chains cytomegalovirus-associated. Usually a TCR sequence was rare, but some public TCRs were found in many donors.

The chain couples TRBV11-3 to TRBJ2-4; 12 bases map to TRBD2. The receptor was derived from a woman between 18 and 29 years old in good health and CMV-seropositive. Sequencing used PBMCs. The CDR3 coding sequence is TGTGCCAGCAGCTTGGGTCTAGCGGGAGGGGAAAACATTCAGTACTTC. It encodes CASSLGLAGGENIQYF.